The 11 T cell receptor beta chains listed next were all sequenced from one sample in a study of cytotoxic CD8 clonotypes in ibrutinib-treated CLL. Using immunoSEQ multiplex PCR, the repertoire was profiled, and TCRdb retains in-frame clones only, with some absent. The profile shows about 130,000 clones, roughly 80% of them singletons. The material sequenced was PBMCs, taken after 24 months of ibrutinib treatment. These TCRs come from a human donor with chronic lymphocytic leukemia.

CDR3 in DNA: TGCAGCGTTCTTTCCGGGGAAGGAGGCTACACCTTC. This sequence encodes CSVLSGEGGYTF. The chain has TRBV29-1 and TRBJ1-2; D uncertain. This CDR3 has 12 residues. Trimming cost V 5 bases and J 8 bases, with 15 bases left between them. Germline V lookup: CDR1 SQVTM, CDR2 ANQGSEA.

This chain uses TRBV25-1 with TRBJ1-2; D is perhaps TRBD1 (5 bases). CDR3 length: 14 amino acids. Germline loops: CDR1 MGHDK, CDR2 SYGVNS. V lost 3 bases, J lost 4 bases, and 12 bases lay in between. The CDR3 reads CASSEPGTLYGYTF. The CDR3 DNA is TGTGCCAGCAGTGAGCCCGGGACCCTCTATGGCTACACCTTC.

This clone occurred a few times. CDR3 amino acids: CASRNYPPVGGGQETQYF. DNA for the CDR3: TGTGCCAGCAGAAATTACCCGCCCGTGGGGGGTGGGCAAGAGACCCAGTACTTC. The rearrangement uses TRBV28 and TRBJ2-5; weak D call: TRBD2 (6 bases). This CDR3 has 18 residues. CDR1 and CDR2 (germline): MDHEN, SYDVKM. V was pared by 6 bases and J by 2 bases, with 25 bases between.

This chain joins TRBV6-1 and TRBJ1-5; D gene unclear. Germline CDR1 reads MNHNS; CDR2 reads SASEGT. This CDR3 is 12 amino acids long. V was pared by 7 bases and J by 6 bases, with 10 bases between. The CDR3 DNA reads TGTGCCAGCATTTCCGGGTTTCAGCCCCAGCATTTT. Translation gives CASISGFQPQHF.

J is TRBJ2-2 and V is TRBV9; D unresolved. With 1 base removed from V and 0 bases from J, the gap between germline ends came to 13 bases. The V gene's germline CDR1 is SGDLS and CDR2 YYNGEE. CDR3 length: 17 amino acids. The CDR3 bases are TGTGCCAGCAGCGTACAAGAGGAAGTCGCGAACACCGGGGAGCTGTTTTTT. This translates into CASSVQEEVANTGELFF.

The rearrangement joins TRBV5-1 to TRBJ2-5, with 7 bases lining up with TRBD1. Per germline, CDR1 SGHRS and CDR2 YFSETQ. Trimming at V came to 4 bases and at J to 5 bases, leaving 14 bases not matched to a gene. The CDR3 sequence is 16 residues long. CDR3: CASSGGQVGRAETQYF. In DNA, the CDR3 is TGCGCCAGCAGCGGCGGACAGGTTGGTCGTGCGGAGACCCAGTACTTC.

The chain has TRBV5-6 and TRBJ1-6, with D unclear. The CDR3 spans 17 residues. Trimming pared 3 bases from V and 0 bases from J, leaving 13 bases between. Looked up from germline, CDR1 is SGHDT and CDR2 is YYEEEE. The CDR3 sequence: CASSWFTGSSYNSPLHF. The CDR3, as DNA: TGTGCCAGCAGCTGGTTTACGGGCAGCTCCTATAATTCACCCCTCCACTTT.

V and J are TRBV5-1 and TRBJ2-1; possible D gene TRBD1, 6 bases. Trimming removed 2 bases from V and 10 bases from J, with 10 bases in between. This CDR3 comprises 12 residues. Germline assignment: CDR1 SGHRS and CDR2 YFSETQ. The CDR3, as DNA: TGCGCCAGCAGCTTCAGCGGACAGGAGCAGTTCTTC. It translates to CASSFSGQEQFF.

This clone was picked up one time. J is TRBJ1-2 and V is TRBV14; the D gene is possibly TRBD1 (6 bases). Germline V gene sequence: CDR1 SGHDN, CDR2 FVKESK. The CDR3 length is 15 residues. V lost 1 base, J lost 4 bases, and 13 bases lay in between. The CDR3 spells CASSQVTGWAYGYTF. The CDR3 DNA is TGTGCCAGCAGCCAAGTTACAGGGTGGGCCTATGGCTACACCTTC.

CDR3 residues: CASSLVLAGETQYF. CDR3 nucleotides: TGTGCCAGCAGCTTAGTCCTAGCGGGAGAGACCCAGTACTTC. The V and J genes are TRBV11-2 and TRBJ2-5; TRBD2 agrees at 8 bases. CDR1 SGHAT and CDR2 FQNNGV come from the germline V gene. The trim removed 1 base at V and 4 bases at J, leaving 2 bases unmatched. CDR3 length: 14 residues.

The CDR3 region has the DNA TGTGCCAGCAGCTTTGTAGGGTTCCACGAGCAGTACTTC. Translating gives CASSFVGFHEQYF. The chain combines TRBV7-9 with TRBJ2-7; D remains ambiguous. The CDR3 is made up of 13 amino acids. CDR1 is SEHNR and CDR2 is FQNEAQ in the germline V gene (reference sequence). V lost 3 bases and J 5 bases, leaving 11 bases between the germline ends.